This T cell receptor beta chain is from a study of siplizumab effects on memory and regulatory T cells (dated by TCRdb to the late 2010s). For the study in its entirety: The study examined how the anti-CD2 antibody siplizumab affects alloreactive T-cell subsets in allogeneic mixed lymphocyte reactions built from human PBMCs. Study-level results and caveats: Of the alloreactive CD4+ clones that could be mapped, the Treg-derived share averaged around 70% with siplizumab compared with 25% to 30% in control reactions. Because sequences at frequencies below about 10^-5 were poorly captured, only a minor fraction of alloreactive clones could be mapped back to unstimulated subsets. The cumulative frequency of alloreactive sequences traceable to unstimulated CD4+ memory T cells was significantly reduced by siplizumab. About 75-96% of proliferating CD4+ or CD8+ clones could not be given a naive or memory phenotype. Whether proliferating Tregs from siplizumab cultures were suppressive was not functionally confirmed. Unstimulated naive T cells appeared more diverse than memory T cells, and naive cells seemed to contribute substantially to the alloresponse.

Sorted unstimulated T cells, along with proliferating T cells recovered from mixed lymphocyte reactions, underwent TCRbeta CDR3 sequencing. Fresh whole blood from 9 to 11 HLA-typed healthy donors was used to isolate PBMCs. Unstimulated CD4+ regulatory T cells were FACS-sorted to map the origin of alloreactive clones. The method behind the library was the immunoSEQ multiplex PCR assay. Roughly 9.8 x 10^4 TCR templates per sample were assayed on the deep sequencing platform. Genomic DNA extracted from sorted T cells was used for TCRbeta CDR3 sequencing. The original methods were these. Clonal analysis of TCRbeta CDR3 data was done in the R programming language. Alloreactive CD4+ and CD8+ clones were identified by comparing unstimulated samples to CFSE-low samples taken after the reaction. Regulatory or non-regulatory origin of alloreactive CD4+ clones was assigned by matching sequences to the sorted unstimulated Treg and non-Treg repertoires. TCRdb provides this immuneACCESS table in a form limited to in-frame rearrangements. Some clones are lacking; in checked studies, under half of them reflect an unresolved V gene, and why the rest are absent is not known. V and J calls and clone size come straight from that table; D and trimming were deduced from the DNA. Here the sample has over 100,000 clones; about 90% occur a single time. The ten largest clones take up more than 0.65% of the sample.

From the cysteine through the phenylalanine, the CDR3 covers 15 amino acids. Here the CDR3 DNA is all that survives: 45 bases in frame from base 1. CDR1 and CDR2 were assigned from the germline V gene as MDHEN and SYDVKM. Deletion took 5 bases off V and 3 bases off J, with a span of 17 bases between the germline ends. Remarks on this clone: The antigen this receptor binds is unknown. Per-base quality was not reported, and no clone a single base away is much larger than it.

This TCR was sampled from a human donor in good health. The chain links TRBV28 with TRBJ2-7; the D gene is perhaps TRBD1, from 5 matching bases. The sequenced material came from Tregs sorted from blood. The nucleotides read TGTGCCAGCAGTCCGGTTCCGACAGTCAGCTACGAGCAGTACTTC. The resulting protein is CASSPVPTVSYEQYF.